The 16 T cell receptor beta chains listed next were all sequenced from one sample in a study of blood T cell repertoires in COVID-19 (TCRdb year 2020). Receptor libraries were prepared by the immunoSEQ multiplex PCR assay. The immuneACCESS repertoire file appears here via TCRdb, limited to in-frame rearrangements. These files lack a portion of the clones; in checked studies, under half of the deficit traces to unresolved V genes, and the cause of the others is not known. In all, the sample holds about 260,000 clones, and more than 85% of those were seen once. Clones ranked in the top ten supply roughly 5% of the sample. Sequences were obtained from peripheral blood. These receptors were taken from a woman aged 60 to 75 with COVID-19, enrolled during active disease.

The rearrangement uses TRBV3-1 (or the pseudogene TRBV3-2) and TRBJ1-6; 8 positions match TRBD1. V shed 1 base and J 10 bases; nucleotides not matched to a gene: 9. This CDR3 is built from 16 residues. Germline CDR1 is LGHDT and CDR2 is YNNKEL (reference sequence). The DNA of the CDR3 is TGTGCCAGCAGCCAAGCTCAGAGACAGGGGTGGTCACCCCTCCACTTT. Amino acids: CASSQAQRQGWSPLHF.

This clone showed up just once. The V call is TRBV7-9, the J call TRBJ2-7; 7 bases map to TRBD1. CDR1 and CDR2 (germline): SEHNR, FQNEAQ (reference sequence). CDR3 size: 17 residues. The J segment lost 0 bases and the V segment lost 5 bases, leaving 13 bases of the junction unmatched. DNA for the CDR3: TGTGCCAGCAGCAATACCAAAAGGGGGCAGACCTCCTACGAGCAGTACTTC. This translates into CASSNTKRGQTSYEQYF. Using reference TRBV7-9 and TRBJ2-7 for the parts outside the CDR3, the full variable domain is DTGVSQNPRHKITKRGQNVTFRCDPISEHNRLYWYRQTLGQGPEFLTYFQNEAQLEKSRLLSDRFSAERPKGSFSTLEIQRTEQGDSAMYLCASSNTKRGQTSYEQYFGPGTRLTVT.

The chain uses TRBV19 and TRBJ1-5, with 9 bases fitting TRBD1. V lost 10 bases, J lost 5 bases, and 12 bases stayed unmatched. The germline gives CDR1 LNHDA, CDR2 SQIVND (reference sequence). CDR3 length: 15 amino acids. The CDR3 loop reads CATQNRGLWDQPQHF. CDR3 nucleotide sequence: TGTGCCACCCAAAACAGGGGGCTTTGGGATCAGCCCCAGCATTTT.

The chain has TRBV18 and TRBJ1-1; 7 bases align to TRBD1. The length of the CDR3 is 12 residues. V trimming: 6 bases; J trimming: 6 bases; junction bases outside the gene matches: 4. Per germline, CDR1 KGHSH and CDR2 LQKENI. The CDR3 region has the DNA TGTGCCAGCTCCCTTGGGACAGCTGAAGCTTTCTTT. Translated, it gives CASSLGTAEAFF. The variable domain in full, completed from reference TRBV18 and TRBJ1-1, reads NAGVMQNPRHLVRRRGQEARLRCSPMKGHSHVYWYRQLPEEGLKFMVYLQKENIIDESGMPKERFSAEFPKEGPSILRIQQVVRGDSAAYFCASSLGTAEAFFGQGTRLTVV.

CDR3: CASSLDRHLTGELFF. In nucleotides, the CDR3 is TGCGCCAGCAGCCTGGACAGACACCTTACCGGGGAGCTGTTTTTT. The chain employs TRBV5-1 and TRBJ2-2; TRBD1 is a possible D gene (6 bases). Trimming shortened V by 4 bases and J by 5 bases, and 15 bases separated the two germline ends. The CDR3 consists of 15 residues. Germline CDR1 is SGHRS and CDR2 is YFSETQ.

V gene TRBV2 combines with J gene TRBJ1-5; D possibly corresponds to TRBD1 (6 bases). Germline CDR1 is SNHLY and CDR2 is FYNNEI. CDR3 length equals 15 residues. V dropped 6 bases and J dropped 1 base, with 13 bases sitting between them. In nucleotides, the CDR3 is TGTGCCAGCAGAGACCACCAGGGGAGCAATCAGCCCCAGCATTTT. This codes for CASRDHQGSNQPQHF.

This chain connects TRBV6-5 to TRBJ2-5; tentative D call: TRBD2 (6 bases). The CDR3 is 12 residues long. Germline assignment: CDR1 MNHEY and CDR2 SVGAGI. V lost 5 bases and J 12 bases, leaving 16 bases between the germline ends. The CDR3 loop reads CASSRWDSQKYF. The DNA for the CDR3 is TGTGCCAGCAGTAGATGGGACTCTCAGAAGTACTTC.

This clone appeared once. V and J are TRBV11-2 and TRBJ1-1, with TRBD1 as a possible D gene (5 bases). Looked up from germline, CDR1 is SGHAT and CDR2 is FQNNGV. V was trimmed by 5 bases and J by 7 bases, leaving 23 bases between them. The CDR3 has 16 amino acids. The CDR3 is CASSQFQAQKGIEAFF. In nucleotides, the CDR3 is TGTGCCAGCAGCCAGTTCCAGGCACAAAAGGGGATTGAAGCTTTCTTT. The variable domain in full, with the rest retrieved from reference TRBV11-2 and TRBJ1-1, is EAGVAQSPRYKIIEKRQSVAFWCNPISGHATLYWYQQILGQGPKLLIQFQNNGVVDDSQLPKDRFSAERLKGVDSTLKIQPAKLEDSAVYLCASSQFQAQKGIEAFFGQGTRLTVV.

The chain has TRBV5-1 and TRBJ2-7; 9 bases map to TRBD1. J gave up 4 bases and V 4 bases, and 6 bases lay outside the gene matches. From germline, CDR1 is SGHRS and CDR2 YFSETQ. The CDR3 loop spans 14 amino acids. CDR3 sequence (DNA): TGCGCCAGCAGCACCGGGACAGGGTTGTACGAGCAGTACTTC. Its translation is CASSTGTGLYEQYF.

The chain couples TRBV27 to TRBJ2-3; maybe TRBD1 (6 bases). V was cut by 6 bases and J by 4 bases, with 23 bases left in between. The CDR3 is made up of 17 amino acids. CDR1 is MNHEY and CDR2 is SMNVEV in the germline V gene (reference sequence). DNA of the CDR3: TGTGCCAGCAGCCCTTTTTTAGGCAGGGGATTTTCAGATACGCAGTATTTT. This encodes CASSPFLGRGFSDTQYF.

The V and J genes are TRBV30 and TRBJ2-7; a possible D gene is TRBD2 (7 bases). The V end lost 0 bases, the J end lost 9 bases, and 15 bases lay between the germline ends. Germline V gene lookup returns CDR1 GTSNPN and CDR2 SVGIG (reference sequence). This CDR3 has 13 residues. The CDR3 loop is CAWSVRGGSGQYF. CDR3 DNA sequence: TGTGCCTGGAGTGTTAGGGGGGGTTCTGGGCAGTACTTC.

This clone came up once. The V call is TRBV6-6, the J call TRBJ2-7, with TRBD1 as a possible D gene (5 bases). The germline gives CDR1 MNHNY, CDR2 SVGAGI (reference sequence). V was pared by 6 bases and J by 1 base, with 10 bases between. CDR3 length: 13 residues. The CDR3 DNA is TGTGCCAGCAGGAGACAGCAATCCTACGAGCAGTACTTC. Its translation is CASRRQQSYEQYF.

This chain connects TRBV27 to TRBJ2-1; TRBD2 matches 11 bases. Germline V gene sequence: CDR1 MNHEY, CDR2 SMNVEV (reference sequence). The CDR3 runs 16 residues. V shed 6 bases, J shed 1 base, and the junction held 5 bases outside the gene matches. CDR3: CASSQLAGVSYNEQFF. CDR3 DNA: TGTGCCAGCAGCCAACTAGCGGGAGTGTCCTACAATGAGCAGTTCTTC.

This chain connects TRBV7-7 to TRBJ2-3, with 11 bases identical to TRBD2. Per germline, CDR1 SSHAT and CDR2 FNYEAQ (reference sequence). The trim removed 5 bases at V and 5 bases at J, leaving 3 bases unmatched. This CDR3 has 14 amino acids. The CDR3 DNA is TGTGCCAGCAGCCGTCTAGCGGGAGGAGATACGCAGTATTTT. Protein product: CASSRLAGGDTQYF.

V usage is TRBV6-5 and J usage is TRBJ2-5, with D possibly being TRBD2 (5 bases). There are 14 residues in the CDR3. Trimming left V 0 bases short and J 7 bases short, with 12 bases between. In germline, CDR1 is MNHEY, CDR2 SVGAGI. The CDR3 loop reads CASSYSTTRGTQYF. The DNA for the CDR3 is TGTGCCAGCAGTTACTCGACTACCCGAGGGACCCAGTACTTC.

The chain recombines TRBV24-1 with TRBJ2-7, with 8 bases lining up with TRBD1. The V segment lost 5 bases and the J segment 3 bases; nucleotides outside the gene matches: 5. This CDR3 has 14 residues. Germline CDR1 and CDR2: KGHDR and SFDVKD. The CDR3 loop reads CATSGAGGFYEQYF. In DNA form, the CDR3 reads TGTGCCACCAGTGGGGCAGGGGGCTTCTACGAGCAGTACTTC.